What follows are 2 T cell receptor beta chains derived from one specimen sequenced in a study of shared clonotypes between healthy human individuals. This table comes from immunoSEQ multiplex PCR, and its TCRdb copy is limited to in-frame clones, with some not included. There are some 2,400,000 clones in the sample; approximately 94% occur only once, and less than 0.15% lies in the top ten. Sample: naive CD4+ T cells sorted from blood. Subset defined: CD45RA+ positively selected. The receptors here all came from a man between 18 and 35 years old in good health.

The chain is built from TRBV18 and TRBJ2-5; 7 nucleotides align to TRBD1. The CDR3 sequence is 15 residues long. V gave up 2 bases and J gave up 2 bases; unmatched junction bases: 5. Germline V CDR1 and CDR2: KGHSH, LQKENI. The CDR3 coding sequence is TGTGCCAGCTCACCAGGGACAGTCCTTCAAGAGACCCAGTACTTC. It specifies CASSPGTVLQETQYF.

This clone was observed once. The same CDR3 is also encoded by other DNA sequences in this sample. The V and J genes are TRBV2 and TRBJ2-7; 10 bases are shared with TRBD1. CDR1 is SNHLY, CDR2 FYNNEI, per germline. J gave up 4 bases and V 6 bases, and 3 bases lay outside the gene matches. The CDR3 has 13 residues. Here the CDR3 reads CASRTGGTYEQYF. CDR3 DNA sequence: TGTGCCAGCAGGACAGGGGGCACTTACGAGCAGTACTTC.